These 2 T cell receptor beta chains came from one sample sequenced in a study of T-cell memory formation after mild COVID-19. One entry per CDR3 protein results from TCRdb running MiXCR on the 5' RACE reads. The table has fewer than 200,000 distinct CDR3 sequences, under 20% seen once. The sequenced material came from PBMCs or a T cell subset sorted from them (not recorded which). Receptors originate from a man aged 18 to 29 who had mild COVID-19 (a few samples of this study predate the infection). Cell type and time point are not known.

This clonotype turned up a few times. The V gene is TRBV12-3 or TRBV12-4, the J gene TRBJ2-5, with 7 bases that match TRBD1. The CDR3 totals 13 residues. With 6 bases clipped from V and 2 bases from J, the junction kept 3 bases outside the gene matches. CDR3 amino acids: CASSATGQETQYF. The CDR3 coding sequence is TGTGCCAGCAGCGCGACAGGGCAAGAGACCCAGTACTTC.

The chain joins TRBV12-3 or TRBV12-4 to TRBJ1-6; D not resolved. The CDR3 totals 13 residues. V lost 5 bases to trimming and J lost 2 bases, with 4 bases between them. The CDR3 DNA follows: TGTGCCAGCAGTACAGCCTATAATTCACCCCTCCACTTT. Encoded protein: CASSTAYNSPLHF.